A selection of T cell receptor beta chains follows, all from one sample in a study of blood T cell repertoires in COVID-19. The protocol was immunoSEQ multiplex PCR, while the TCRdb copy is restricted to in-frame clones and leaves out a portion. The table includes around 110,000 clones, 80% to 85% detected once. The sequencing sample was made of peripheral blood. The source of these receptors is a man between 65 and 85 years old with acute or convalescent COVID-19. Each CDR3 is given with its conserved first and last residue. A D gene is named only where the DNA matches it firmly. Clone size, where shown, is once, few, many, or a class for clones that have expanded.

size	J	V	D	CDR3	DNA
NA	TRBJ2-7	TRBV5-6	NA	CASSPTGTSSYEQYF	TGTGCCAGCAGCCCGACAGGTACGAGCTCCTACGAGCAGTACTTC
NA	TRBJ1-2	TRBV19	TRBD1	CASSIGTGIGNYGYTF	TGTGCCAGTAGTATAGGGACAGGGATCGGTAACTATGGCTACACCTTC
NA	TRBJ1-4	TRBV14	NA	CASSPGTRITNEKLFF	TGTGCCAGCAGCCCTGGGACAAGGATAACTAATGAAAAACTGTTTTTT
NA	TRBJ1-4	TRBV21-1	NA	CASNKALKYRGFNEKLFF	TGTGCCAGCAACAAGGCCCTAAAGTACAGGGGATTTAATGAAAAACTGTTTTTT
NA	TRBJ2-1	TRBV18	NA	CASSRSSSYNEQFF	TGTGCCAGCTCCCGTTCCAGCTCCTACAATGAGCAGTTCTTC
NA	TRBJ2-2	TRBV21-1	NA	CASSRDWSGELFF	TGTGCCAGCAGCAGGGACTGGTCTGGGGAGCTGTTTTTT
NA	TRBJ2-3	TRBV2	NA	CASGGYPTDTQYF	TGTGCCAGCGGCGGCTACCCCACAGATACGCAGTATTTT
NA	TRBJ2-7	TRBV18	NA	CASSPPTRDEQYF	TGTGCCAGCTCACCGCCAACTAGGGACGAGCAGTACTTC
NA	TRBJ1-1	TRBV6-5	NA	CASRLNSNTEAFF	TGTGCCAGCAGACTCAATTCGAACACTGAAGCTTTCTTT
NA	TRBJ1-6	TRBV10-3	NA	CAISEQGDSPLHF	TGTGCCATCAGTGAACAGGGTGATTCACCCCTCCACTTT
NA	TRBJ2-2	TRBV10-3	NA	CAISEFLQGAVNTGELFF	TGTGCCATCAGTGAGTTCCTACAGGGCGCGGTAAACACCGGGGAGCTGTTTTTT
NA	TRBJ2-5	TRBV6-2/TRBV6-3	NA	CASSPHSRQSQETQYF	TGTGCCAGCAGTCCCCATAGTCGACAGTCACAAGAGACCCAGTACTTC
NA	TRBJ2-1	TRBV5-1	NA	CASSAGSYNEQFF	TGCGCCAGCAGCGCAGGGTCCTACAATGAGCAGTTCTTC
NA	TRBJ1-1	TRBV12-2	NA	CASRSGCTEAFF	TGTGCAAGTCGGTCAGGGTGCACTGAAGCTTTCTTT
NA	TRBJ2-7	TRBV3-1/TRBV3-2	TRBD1	CASRGQGLSYEQYF	TGTGCCAGCAGGGGACAGGGGCTGAGTTACGAGCAGTACTTC
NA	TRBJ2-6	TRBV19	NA	CASTPSAGRVSGANVLTF	TGTGCCAGTACCCCGAGTGCGGGGCGCGTATCTGGGGCCAACGTCCTGACTTTC
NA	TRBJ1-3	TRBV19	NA	CASSTPRGYSGNTIYF	TGTGCCAGTAGTACCCCCAGGGGATACTCTGGAAACACCATATATTTT
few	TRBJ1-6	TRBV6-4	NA	CASRAVDNSPLHF	TGTGCCAGCAGGGCCGTTGATAATTCACCCCTCCACTTT
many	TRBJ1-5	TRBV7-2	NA	CASSSGLGQPQHF	TGTGCCAGCAGCTCAGGGTTGGGTCAGCCCCAGCATTTT
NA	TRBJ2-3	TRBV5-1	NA	CASSPGESGTQYF	TGCGCCAGCAGCCCGGGTGAGTCCGGTACGCAGTATTTT
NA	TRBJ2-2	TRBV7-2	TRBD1	CASSFQGAGGELFF	TGTGCCAGCAGCTTTCAGGGGGCGGGCGGGGAGCTGTTTTTT
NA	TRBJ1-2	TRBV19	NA	CASSKAGPNYGYTF	TGTGCCAGTAGTAAGGCAGGGCCCAACTATGGCTACACCTTC
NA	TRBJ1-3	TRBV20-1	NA	CSARQGNTIYF	TGCAGTGCTAGACAGGGAAACACCATATATTTT
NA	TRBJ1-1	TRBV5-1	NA	CASSYPREGTEAFF	TGCGCCAGCAGCTACCCCAGGGAGGGCACTGAAGCTTTCTTT
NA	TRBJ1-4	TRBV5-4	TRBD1	CASSAGTGVEKLFF	TGTGCCAGCAGCGCTGGGACAGGGGTGGAAAAACTGTTTTTT
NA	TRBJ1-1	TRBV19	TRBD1	CASRKTGVGTEAFF	TGTGCCAGTAGGAAAACAGGGGTCGGTACTGAAGCTTTCTTT
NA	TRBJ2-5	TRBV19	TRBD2	CASSTPSGGFQETQYF	TGTGCCAGTAGTACTCCTAGCGGGGGGTTCCAAGAGACCCAGTACTTC
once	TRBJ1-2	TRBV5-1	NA	CASSFAGAPSGGFNGYTF	TGCGCCAGCAGCTTCGCGGGGGCTCCCTCGGGAGGGTTCAATGGCTACACCTTC
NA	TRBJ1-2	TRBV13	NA	CASRVRTTHYGYTF	TGTGCCAGCAGGGTAAGGACAACTCATTATGGCTACACCTTC
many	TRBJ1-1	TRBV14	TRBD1	CASSQGQGARAFF	TGTGCCAGCAGCCAAGGACAGGGGGCGCGAGCTTTCTTT
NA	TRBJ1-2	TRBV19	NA	CASSPGRIGYGYTF	TGTGCCAGTAGCCCAGGCAGAATAGGCTATGGCTACACCTTC